This T cell receptor beta chain was recorded in a study of T cell responses to AZD1222 COVID-19 vaccine. Study-level background: Pooling of second doses given at about 4 or about 12 weeks was done. Broader study findings: Among vaccine-associated CD4 TCRs, coverage spanned spike, with dominance at 160-218 and 743-854. Clonal diversity was possibly underestimated, and the donors were mostly white British, with more females. Once two AZD1222 doses were given, Spike-specific TCR breadth and depth went up.

Using immunoSEQ multiplex PCR, the repertoire was profiled, and TCRdb retains in-frame clones only, with some absent. The sample records approximately 140,000 clones, under 95% being singletons. A word on this clone: Its antigen remains unidentified.

The sample consisted of peripheral blood, taken on day 0 of AZD1222 vaccination. This clonotype originated in an adult in good health.

CDR3 in DNA: TGTGCCAGCAGCCACGACAGCACAAATTCACCCCTCCACTTT. Protein product: CASSHDSTNSPLHF. This chain uses TRBV7-9 with TRBJ1-6; TRBD1 is a possible D gene (5 bases). V shed 5 bases and J shed 7 bases, with 12 bases lying between them. The CDR3 covers 14 residues. Germline V lookup: CDR1 SEHNR, CDR2 FQNEAQ (reference sequence).